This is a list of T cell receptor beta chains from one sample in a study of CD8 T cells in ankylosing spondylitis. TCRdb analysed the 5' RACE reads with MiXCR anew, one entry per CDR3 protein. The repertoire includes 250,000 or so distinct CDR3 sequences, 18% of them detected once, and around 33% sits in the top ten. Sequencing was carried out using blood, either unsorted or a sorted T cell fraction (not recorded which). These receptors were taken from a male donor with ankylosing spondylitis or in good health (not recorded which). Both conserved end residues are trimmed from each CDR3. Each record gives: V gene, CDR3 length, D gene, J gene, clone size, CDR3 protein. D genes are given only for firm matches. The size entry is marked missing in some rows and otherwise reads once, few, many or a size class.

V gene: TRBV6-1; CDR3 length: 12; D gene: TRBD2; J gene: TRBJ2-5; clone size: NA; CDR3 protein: ASSPRLAGASQY
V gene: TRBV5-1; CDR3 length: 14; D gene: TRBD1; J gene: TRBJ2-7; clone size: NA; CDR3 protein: ASSLDAGQGHHEQY
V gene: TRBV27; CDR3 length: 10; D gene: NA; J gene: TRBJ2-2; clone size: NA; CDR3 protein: ASSLGDGELF
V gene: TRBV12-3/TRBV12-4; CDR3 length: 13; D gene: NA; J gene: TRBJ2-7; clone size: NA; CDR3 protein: ASSFVEGYLYEQY
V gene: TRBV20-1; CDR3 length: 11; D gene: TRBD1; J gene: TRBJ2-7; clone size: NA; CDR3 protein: SARFQGAYEQY
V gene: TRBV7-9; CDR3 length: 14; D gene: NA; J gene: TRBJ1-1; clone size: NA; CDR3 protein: ASSPYGAGVGTEAF
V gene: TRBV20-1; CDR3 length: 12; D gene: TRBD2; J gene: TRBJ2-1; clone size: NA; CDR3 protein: SAPLAGVMNEQF
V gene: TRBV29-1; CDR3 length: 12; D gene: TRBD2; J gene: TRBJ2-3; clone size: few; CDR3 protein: SVDRGSRSDTQY
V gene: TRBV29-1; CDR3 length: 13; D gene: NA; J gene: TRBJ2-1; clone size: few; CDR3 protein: SASDLGTAYNEQF
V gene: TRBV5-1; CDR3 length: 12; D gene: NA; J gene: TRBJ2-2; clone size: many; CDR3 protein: ASSLDQNTGELF
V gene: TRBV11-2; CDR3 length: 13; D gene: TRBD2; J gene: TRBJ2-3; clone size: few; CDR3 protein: ASSPGLADTDTQY
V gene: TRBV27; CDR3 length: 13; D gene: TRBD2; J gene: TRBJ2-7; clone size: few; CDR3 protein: ASSPGLALTYEQY
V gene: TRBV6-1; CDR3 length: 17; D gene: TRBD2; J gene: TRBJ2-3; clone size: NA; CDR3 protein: ASSPGTSGAGPGTDTQY
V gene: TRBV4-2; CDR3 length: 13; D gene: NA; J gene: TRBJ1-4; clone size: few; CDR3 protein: ASSQNQGDHEKLF
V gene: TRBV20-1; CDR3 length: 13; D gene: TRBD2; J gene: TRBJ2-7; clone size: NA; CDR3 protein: SARPLAGGWHEQY
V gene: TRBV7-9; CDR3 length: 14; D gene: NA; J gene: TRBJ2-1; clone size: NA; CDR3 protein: ASSGTAELLQNEQF
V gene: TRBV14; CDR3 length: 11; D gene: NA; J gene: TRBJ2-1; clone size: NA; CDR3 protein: ASSLRPYNEQF
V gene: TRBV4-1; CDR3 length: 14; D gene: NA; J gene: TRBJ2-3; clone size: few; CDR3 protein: ASSQGAGPSTDTQY
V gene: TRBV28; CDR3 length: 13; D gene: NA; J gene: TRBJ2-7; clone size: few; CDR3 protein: ASSWGTQGGNEQY
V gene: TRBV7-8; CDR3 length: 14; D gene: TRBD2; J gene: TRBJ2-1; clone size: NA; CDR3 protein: ASSSRTSGSYNEQF
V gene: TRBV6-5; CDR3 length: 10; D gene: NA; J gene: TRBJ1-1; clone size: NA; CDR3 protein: ASSYSDSKAF